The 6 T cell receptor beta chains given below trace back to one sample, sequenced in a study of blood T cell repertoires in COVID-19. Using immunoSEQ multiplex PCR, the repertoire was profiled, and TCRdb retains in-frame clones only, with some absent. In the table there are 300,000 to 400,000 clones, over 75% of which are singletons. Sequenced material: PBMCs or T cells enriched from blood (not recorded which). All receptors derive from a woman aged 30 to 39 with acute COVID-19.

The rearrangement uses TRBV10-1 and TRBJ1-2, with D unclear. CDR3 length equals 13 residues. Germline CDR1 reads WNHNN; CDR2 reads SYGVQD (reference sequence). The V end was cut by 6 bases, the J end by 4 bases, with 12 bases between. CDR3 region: CASSPGLTYGYTF. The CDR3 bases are TGCGCCAGCAGCCCAGGACTGACCTATGGCTACACCTTC.

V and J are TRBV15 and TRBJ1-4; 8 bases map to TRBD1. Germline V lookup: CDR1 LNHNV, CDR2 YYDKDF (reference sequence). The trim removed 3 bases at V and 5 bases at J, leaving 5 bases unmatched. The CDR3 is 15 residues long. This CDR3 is CATSRRTGPNEKLFF. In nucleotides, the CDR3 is TGTGCCACCAGCAGGCGGACAGGGCCGAATGAAAAACTGTTTTTT.

Written as DNA, the CDR3 is TGTGCCAGCGGTAGACAGGGGGCAGGTACTGAAGCTTTCTTT. Amino acid sequence: CASGRQGAGTEAFF. This chain joins TRBV6-5 and TRBJ1-1, with 10 bases aligning to TRBD1. From germline, CDR1 is MNHEY and CDR2 SVGAGI. Trimming at V came to 8 bases and at J to 5 bases, leaving 8 bases not matched to a gene. The CDR3 loop spans 14 amino acids.

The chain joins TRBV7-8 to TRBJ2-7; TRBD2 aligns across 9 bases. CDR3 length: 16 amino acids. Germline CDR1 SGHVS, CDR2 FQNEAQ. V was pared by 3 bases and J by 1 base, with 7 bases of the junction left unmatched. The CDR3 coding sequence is TGTGCCAGCAGCTTTGTTCCTAGCGGGGCGTCCTACGAGCAGTACTTC. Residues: CASSFVPSGASYEQYF.

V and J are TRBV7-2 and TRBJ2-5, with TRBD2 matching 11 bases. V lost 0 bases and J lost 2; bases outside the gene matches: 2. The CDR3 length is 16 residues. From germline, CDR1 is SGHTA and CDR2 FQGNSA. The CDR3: CASSLARLAGQETQYF. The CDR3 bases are TGTGCCAGCAGCTTAGCCCGACTAGCGGGGCAAGAGACCCAGTACTTC.

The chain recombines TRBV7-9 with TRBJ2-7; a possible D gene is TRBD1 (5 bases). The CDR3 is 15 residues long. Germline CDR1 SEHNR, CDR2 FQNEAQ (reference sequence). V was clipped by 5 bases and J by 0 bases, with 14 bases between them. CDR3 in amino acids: CASSNTTVDSYEQYF. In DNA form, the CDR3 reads TGTGCCAGCAGCAATACGACAGTTGACTCCTACGAGCAGTACTTC. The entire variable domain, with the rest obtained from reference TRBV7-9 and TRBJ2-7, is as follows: DTGVSQNPRHKITKRGQNVTFRCDPISEHNRLYWYRQTLGQGPEFLTYFQNEAQLEKSRLLSDRFSAERPKGSFSTLEIQRTEQGDSAMYLCASSNTTVDSYEQYFGPGTRLTVT.